These 17 T cell receptor beta chains came from one sample sequenced in a study of cytotoxic CD8 clonotypes in ibrutinib-treated CLL. The assay was immunoSEQ multiplex PCR, and TCRdb's table has in-frame clones only and misses some. The table includes roughly 42,000 clones, 65% to 70% detected once. The starting material was PBMCs, obtained after 24 months of ibrutinib treatment. The source is a human donor with chronic lymphocytic leukemia.

V gene TRBV20-1 combines with J gene TRBJ1-5; D unresolved. CDR1 is DFQATT, CDR2 SNEGSKA, per germline (reference sequence). Trimming stripped 7 bases from V and 5 bases from J, with 6 bases between. This CDR3 is built from 10 residues. CDR3 in amino acids: CSVEDQPQHF. CDR3 sequence (DNA): TGCAGTGTAGAGGATCAGCCCCAGCATTTT.

This clone appeared a few times. The chain is built from TRBV20-1 and TRBJ1-2; no firm D call. V was pared by 1 base and J by 8 bases, with 8 bases between. The CDR3 spans 11 residues. Germline values: CDR1 DFQATT, CDR2 SNEGSKA (reference sequence). CDR3 nucleotides: TGCAGTGCTAGAGTTGGCTGGGGCTACACCTTC. Amino acids: CSARVGWGYTF.

To note about this clone: A far larger clone is just one base off, so this is likely a read error. V and J are TRBV9 and TRBJ2-1; TRBD2 matches at 8 bases. The trim removed 5 bases at V and 13 bases at J, leaving 20 bases unmatched. This CDR3 has 16 residues. The germline gives CDR1 SGDLS, CDR2 YYNGEE. The CDR3 reads CASRKRRGVAKNIQFF. For the CDR3, the DNA is TGTGCCAGCAGGAAACGGCGGGGGGTAGCCAAAAACATTCAGTTCTTC.

The chain links TRBV12-5 to TRBJ2-1, with D perhaps given as TRBD1 or TRBD2 (5 bases each). This CDR3 spans 17 amino acids. In germline, CDR1 is LGHNT, CDR2 FRNRAP. Trimming removed 5 bases at V and 4 bases at J, with 21 bases between. Here the CDR3 reads CASGLSASGGLYNEQFF. In nucleotides, the CDR3 is TGTGCTAGTGGTCTATCCGCAAGTGGGGGATTATACAATGAGCAGTTCTTC.

The chain joins TRBV11-3 to TRBJ2-1, with TRBD2 identical over 12 bases. Trimming at V came to 1 base and at J to 0 bases, leaving 1 base not matched to a gene. Germline CDR1 SGHNT, CDR2 YENEEA. This CDR3 has 17 amino acids. In DNA, the CDR3 is TGTGCCAGCAGCTTAGGACTAGCGGGGGACTCCTACAATGAGCAGTTCTTC. Protein sequence: CASSLGLAGDSYNEQFF.

The V and J genes are TRBV7-2 and TRBJ2-7; D is uncertain. This CDR3 has 12 amino acids. Germline-derived CDR1 and CDR2 are SGHTA and FQGNSA. V was pared by 5 bases and J by 3 bases, with 8 bases between. CDR3 loop: CASSAVNYEQYF. The DNA for the CDR3 is TGTGCCAGCAGCGCGGTGAACTACGAGCAGTACTTC.

The chain recombines TRBV11-3 with TRBJ2-1; a possible D gene is TRBD1 (5 bases). Per the germline V gene, CDR1 is SGHNT and CDR2 is YENEEA. CDR3 length: 15 residues. With 2 bases removed from V and 7 bases from J, the gap between germline ends came to 15 bases. The CDR3 region is CASSLNGAGRNEQFF. CDR3 coding DNA: TGTGCCAGCAGCTTAAATGGGGCAGGGCGGAATGAGCAGTTCTTC. The full variable domain, its missing parts supplied by reference TRBV11-3 and TRBJ2-1, is EAGVVQSPRYKIIEKKQPVAFWCNPISGHNTLYWYLQNLGQGPELLIRYENEEAVDDSQLPKDRFSAERLKGVDSTLKIQPAELGDSAVYLCASSLNGAGRNEQFFGPGTRLTVL.

This clone was seen a single time. The V and J genes are TRBV30 and TRBJ1-4, with TRBD1 matching over 7 bases. CDR1 GTSNPN and CDR2 SVGIG come from the germline V gene (reference sequence). Trimming removed 4 bases from V and 4 bases from J; junction bases left unmatched: 6. This CDR3 has 14 residues. CDR3 in amino acids: CAWTWTGFNEKLFF. In nucleotides, the CDR3 is TGTGCCTGGACCTGGACAGGTTTTAATGAAAAACTGTTTTTT. Full variable domain (missing parts from reference TRBV30 and TRBJ1-4): SQTIHQWPATLVQPVGSPLSLECTVEGTSNPNLYWYRQAAGRGLQLLFYSVGIGQISSEVPQNLSASRPQDRQFILSSKKLLLSDSGFYLCAWTWTGFNEKLFFGSGTQLSVL.

This chain uses TRBV7-2 with TRBJ2-7; possible D gene TRBD2, 5 bases. The V gene's germline CDR1 is SGHTA and CDR2 FQGNSA. CDR3 length: 17 residues. V gave up 0 bases and J gave up 2 bases, with 17 bases separating them. The CDR3 coding sequence is TGTGCCAGCAGCTTAGCGGCGGTCAGCGGTCTGCCCTACGAGCAGTACTTC. Amino acids: CASSLAAVSGLPYEQYF.

The chain employs TRBV10-1 and TRBJ2-7, with D perhaps assigned TRBD1 or TRBD2 (5 bases each). V dropped 2 bases and J dropped 7 bases, with 12 bases sitting between them. Germline CDR1 is WNHNN and CDR2 is SYGVQD (reference sequence). This CDR3 comprises 13 residues. The CDR3 DNA is TGCGCCAGCAGTGAGATGAGGGGTGGGGAGCAGTACTTC. Amino acids: CASSEMRGGEQYF.

This clone has just a few counts. This chain links TRBV19 with TRBJ1-6, with no clear D. The CDR3 is 15 amino acids. V lost 8 bases and J 7 bases, leaving 18 bases between the germline ends. Per germline, CDR1 LNHDA and CDR2 SQIVND (reference sequence). CDR3 in DNA: TGTGCCAGTCTGGGAGCCGGACTTATAAATTCACCCCTCCACTTT. Translation: CASLGAGLINSPLHF.

The chain recombines TRBV6-1 with TRBJ2-7; the match to TRBD2 covers 10 bases. V lost 9 bases to trimming and J lost 3 bases; unmatched junction nucleotides: 5. This CDR3 is 13 amino acids long. The germline V gene has CDR1 MNHNS and CDR2 SASEGT. Here the CDR3 reads CASVTSGVYEQYF. Written as DNA, the CDR3 is TGTGCCAGTGTCACTAGCGGGGTCTACGAGCAGTACTTC.

The genes are TRBV5-1 and TRBJ2-7; D gene ambiguous. The CDR3 is 15 residues long. V gave up 0 bases and J gave up 4 bases, with 14 bases separating them. The germline V gene has CDR1 SGHRS and CDR2 YFSETQ. The CDR3 loop reads CASSLALVGRYEQYF. Written as DNA, the CDR3 is TGCGCCAGCAGCTTGGCCCTTGTGGGCCGGTACGAGCAGTACTTC. The complete variable domain, with remaining parts taken from reference TRBV5-1 and TRBJ2-7, reads KAGVTQTPRYLIKTRGQQVTLSCSPISGHRSVSWYQQTPGQGLQFLFEYFSETQRNKGNFPGRFSGRQFSNSRSEMNVSTLELGDSALYLCASSLALVGRYEQYFGPGTRLTVT.

The chain links TRBV18 to TRBJ2-2; unclear D gene. The CDR3 loop spans 15 amino acids. Deletions cut 3 bases from V and 4 bases from J, with 12 bases between. Germline V gene data show CDR1 as KGHSH and CDR2 as LQKENI. The CDR3 spells CASSPMGPTTGELFF. The CDR3 DNA is TGTGCCAGCTCACCGATGGGCCCAACCACCGGGGAGCTGTTTTTT. The full variable domain, with the rest looked up from reference TRBV18 and TRBJ2-2, is NAGVMQNPRHLVRRRGQEARLRCSPMKGHSHVYWYRQLPEEGLKFMVYLQKENIIDESGMPKERFSAEFPKEGPSILRIQQVVRGDSAAYFCASSPMGPTTGELFFGEGSRLTVL.

The rearrangement uses TRBV18 and TRBJ2-1; 11 bases fit TRBD2. The trim removed 3 bases at V and 10 bases at J, leaving 5 bases unmatched. Germline V gene sequence: CDR1 KGHSH, CDR2 LQKENI. This CDR3 contains 14 residues. CDR3: CASSPGLADGEQFF. The CDR3 DNA follows: TGTGCCAGCTCACCGGGACTAGCGGACGGGGAGCAGTTCTTC.

This clone was observed a handful of times. V usage is TRBV7-9 and J usage is TRBJ2-1, with 7 bases that match TRBD1. The length of the CDR3 is 15 residues. With 5 bases clipped from V and 2 bases from J, the junction kept 6 bases outside the gene matches. Germline V gene data show CDR1 as SEHNR and CDR2 as FQNEAQ (reference sequence). The CDR3 DNA reads as TGTGCCAGCAGCCCCGGACAGGTCGCCTACAATGAGCAGTTCTTC. Translation: CASSPGQVAYNEQFF. The variable domain in full, with the rest retrieved from reference TRBV7-9 and TRBJ2-1, is DTGVSQNPRHKITKRGQNVTFRCDPISEHNRLYWYRQTLGQGPEFLTYFQNEAQLEKSRLLSDRFSAERPKGSFSTLEIQRTEQGDSAMYLCASSPGQVAYNEQFFGPGTRLTVL.

The chain is built from TRBV7-8 and TRBJ2-1, with no clear D. Germline V gives CDR1 SGHVS, CDR2 FQNEAQ. There are 11 residues in the CDR3. The germline V and J ends were trimmed by 3 bases and 8 bases, with 5 bases remaining between them. In nucleotides, the CDR3 is TGTGCCAGCAGCTTTCTGGATGAGCAGTTCTTC. Protein sequence: CASSFLDEQFF.